This T cell receptor (beta chain) stems from a study of early T cells in non-severe SARS-CoV-2 infection. Across the study: Sequencing of unsorted whole blood was done on bulk RNA, leaving chains unpaired.

V lost 3 bases and J 1 base, leaving 12 bases between the germline ends. The CDR3 is 15 residues long. Germline loops: CDR1 KGHSH, CDR2 LQKENI. This clonotype was seen repeatedly, ten times or more. TCRdb independently ran MiXCR on the 5' RACE reads; one entry per CDR3 protein. In the table there are about 26,000 distinct CDR3 sequences, more than 3.5% of which are singletons. V is TRBV18 and J is TRBJ1-1; D gene uncertain. The TCR sequence derives from an adult who was a healthcare worker with PCR-confirmed SARS-CoV-2 infection or an uninfected control (not recorded which). Sequencing used whole blood. DNA for the CDR3: TGTGCCAGCTCACCCCAGGTGGCTAAGAACACTGAAGCTTTCTTT. Its protein product is CASSPQVAKNTEAFF.